This is a list of T cell receptor beta chains from one sample in a study of CD8 T cells in ankylosing spondylitis. TCRdb recomputed calls from the 5' RACE reads with MiXCR, one row per CDR3 protein. The sample holds about 360,000 distinct CDR3 sequences, 20% to 25% seen once. Sample: blood, either unsorted or a sorted T cell fraction (not recorded which). These receptors came from a male donor with ankylosing spondylitis or in good health (not recorded which). Both conserved end residues are part of each CDR3. Fields, in order: D gene, J gene, V gene, clone size, CDR3 DNA, CDR3 protein. A D gene is named only where the DNA matches it firmly. Size is omitted from some rows. Given values are once, few, many or a class for expanded clones.

NA	TRBJ2-1	TRBV12-3/TRBV12-4	NA	TGTGCCAGCAGTTTAGAGGCCAATGAGCAGTTCTTC	CASSLEANEQFF
TRBD2	TRBJ2-3	TRBV20-1	few	TGCAGTGCTAGAGATCTTCTACTAGCGGGGGGGGGTTTCGGTACGCAGTATTTT	CSARDLLLAGGGFGTQYF
TRBD2	TRBJ2-3	TRBV4-1	few	TGCGCCAGCAGCCAACTCCCACCGGGACTAGCGCATTATACGCAGTATTTT	CASSQLPPGLAHYTQYF
NA	TRBJ2-5	TRBV21-1	NA	TGTGCCAGCAGGATAGGGTGGGCCCAAGAGACCCAGTACTTC	CASRIGWAQETQYF
NA	TRBJ2-7	TRBV20-1	few	TGCAGTGCTAGACCCGGGGGCCTATACGAGCAGTACTTC	CSARPGGLYEQYF
TRBD2	TRBJ2-1	TRBV6-1	NA	TGTGCCAGCAGTACAAGTTTAGCGGGGGGTTACAATGAGCAGTTCTTC	CASSTSLAGGYNEQFF
NA	TRBJ1-3	TRBV25-1	NA	TGTGCCAGCCATGGAAACACCATATATTTT	CASHGNTIYF
TRBD2	TRBJ2-5	TRBV7-2	many	TGTGCCAGCAGCCGGCCGGGACTACAAGAGACCCAGTACTTC	CASSRPGLQETQYF
NA	TRBJ2-1	TRBV7-8	NA	TGTGCCAGCAGCGTAGGTCAGGGGTCCCCGGTTGAGCAGTTCTTC	CASSVGQGSPVEQFF
NA	TRBJ2-3	TRBV12-3/TRBV12-4	many	TGTGCCAGCAGGCCCCGGGACGCCCCAGATACGCAGTATTTT	CASRPRDAPDTQYF
NA	TRBJ1-1	TRBV6-6	few	TGTGCCAGCAGTCAACTTGGCACTGAAGCTTTCTTT	CASSQLGTEAFF
TRBD1	TRBJ1-1	TRBV20-1	NA	TGCAGTGCTAGAGATCTGCAGGGGGCGGTACTGCTCACTGAAGCTTTCTTT	CSARDLQGAVLLTEAFF
NA	TRBJ2-2	TRBV6-5	NA	TGTGCCAGCAGTTACTCACCCGGGCCCGGGGAGCTGTTTTTT	CASSYSPGPGELFF
NA	TRBJ2-1	TRBV12-3/TRBV12-4	NA	TGTGCCAGCAGTCTTCGGGGGGCTTATTACAATGAGCAGTTCTTC	CASSLRGAYYNEQFF
TRBD1	TRBJ2-5	TRBV3-1	few	TGTGCCAGCAGCTTTCCCGGGACAGGGGTTGAGACCCAGTACTTC	CASSFPGTGVETQYF
TRBD2	TRBJ2-1	TRBV15	few	TGTGCCACACGTGAGGCTAGCGGGAACAATGAGCAGTTCTTC	CATREASGNNEQFF
TRBD2	TRBJ2-7	TRBV12-3/TRBV12-4	few	TGTGCCCTGAGGTCCGGACTAGACCTATACGAGCAGTACTTC	CALRSGLDLYEQYF
TRBD1	TRBJ2-7	TRBV28	few	TGTGCCAGCATCGGCTGGACAGGGTGGTCCGACTCCTACGAGCAGTACTTC	CASIGWTGWSDSYEQYF
NA	TRBJ2-2	TRBV29-1	NA	TGCAGCGTTGAAGATTTGGGCAGGAAGGGCACCGGGGAGCTGTTTTTT	CSVEDLGRKGTGELFF
TRBD1	TRBJ1-2	TRBV16	NA	TGTGCCAGCAGCCCGACAGGGGGCGAGGTCTATGGCTACACCTTC	CASSPTGGEVYGYTF
TRBD2	TRBJ2-6	TRBV27	once	TGTGCCGTGGGGGGGTCTGGGGCCAACGTCCTGACTTTC	CAVGGSGANVLTF
TRBD1	TRBJ2-3	TRBV6-5	NA	TGTGCCAGCAGTTATTTGGGGACAGCAGATACGCAGTATTTT	CASSYLGTADTQYF
TRBD1	TRBJ1-3	TRBV12-3/TRBV12-4	NA	TGTGCCAGCAGTTTGGGACAGTCGGGAAACACAATATATTTT	CASSLGQSGNTIYF
TRBD1	TRBJ2-7	TRBV10-2	few	TGCGCCAGCAGGGGGACAGCAAACTACGAGCAGTACTTC	CASRGTANYEQYF
TRBD1	TRBJ2-7	TRBV12-3/TRBV12-4	NA	TGTGCCAGCAGTTGGGACAGGGCTCTCGAGCAGTACTTC	CASSWDRALEQYF
TRBD1	TRBJ2-2	TRBV10-3	NA	TGTGCCATCAGTCGGACAGGGGAGAGCACCGGGGAGCTGTTTTTT	CAISRTGESTGELFF
NA	TRBJ2-2	TRBV3-1	few	TGTGCCAGCAGTCAACAGGGACCCGGGGAGCTGTTTTTT	CASSQQGPGELFF
NA	TRBJ2-2	TRBV4-1	NA	TGCGCCAGCAGCCACGGGACAATGAACACCGGGGAGCTGTTTTTT	CASSHGTMNTGELFF
TRBD1	TRBJ1-2	TRBV29-1	NA	TGCAGCGTTGAGGATTTGGACAGGGGGAACTATGGCTACACCTTC	CSVEDLDRGNYGYTF
TRBD1	TRBJ2-1	TRBV6-5	few	TGTGCCAGCAGTTACGGAAGGACAGGGGTTTACAATGAGCAGTTCTTC	CASSYGRTGVYNEQFF
TRBD2	TRBJ2-5	TRBV10-2	few	TGCGCCAGCACCTCTAGCCGGGGGGAAGAGACCCAGTACTTC	CASTSSRGEETQYF
TRBD1	TRBJ1-1	TRBV11-1	few	TGTGCCAGCAACTTAGGGTATAGGACAGGGGACATGAACACTGAAGCTTTCTTT	CASNLGYRTGDMNTEAFF
NA	TRBJ1-1	TRBV10-3	NA	TGTGCCATCAAACTGACAGGCGGGAACACTGAAGCTTTCTTT	CAIKLTGGNTEAFF
NA	TRBJ1-4	TRBV12-3/TRBV12-4	NA	TGTGCCAGCAGTTGGCACCCGAAAAGTACGGATGAAAAACTGTTTTTT	CASSWHPKSTDEKLFF
TRBD1	TRBJ2-5	TRBV29-1	NA	TGCAGCGTTGAAGAACAGGGGGAAGAGACCCAGTACTTC	CSVEEQGEETQYF
NA	TRBJ1-1	TRBV25-1	few	TGTGCCAGCAGCACCAGTGCCCACACTGAAGCTTTCTTT	CASSTSAHTEAFF
NA	TRBJ2-1	TRBV15	NA	TGTGCCACCAGCAGAGGTGGCAGGGGTCTCGATGAGCAGTTCTTC	CATSRGGRGLDEQFF
NA	TRBJ2-7	TRBV11-2	few	TGTGCCAGCAGGGGAGAGGCGTACGAGCAGTACTTC	CASRGEAYEQYF
NA	TRBJ2-1	TRBV29-1	few	TGCAGCGCCACAGTAGGCGATGAGCAGTTCTTC	CSATVGDEQFF
NA	TRBJ2-7	TRBV5-1	NA	TGCGCCAGCAGCTTAGAGGGGCAGTTTCCCTACGAGCAGTACTTC	CASSLEGQFPYEQYF
TRBD1	TRBJ1-5	TRBV7-9	NA	TGTGCCAGCAGCCCAGACAGGGACCAGCCCCAGCATTTT	CASSPDRDQPQHF
NA	TRBJ2-5	TRBV12-3/TRBV12-4	few	TGTGCCAGCAGTGGGCCAAGGTTCCAAGAGACCCAGTACTTC	CASSGPRFQETQYF
NA	TRBJ2-1	TRBV29-1	NA	TGCAGCGTTGAGGGGTTGCCAGATGAGCAGTTCTTC	CSVEGLPDEQFF
NA	TRBJ2-1	TRBV7-9	NA	TGTGCCAGCAGCTCTATAGGATACCTGAGAGATGAGCAGTTCTTC	CASSSIGYLRDEQFF
NA	TRBJ2-3	TRBV9	NA	TGTGCCAGCAGCGACGAAGGGATGACAGATACGCAGTATTTT	CASSDEGMTDTQYF